One sample yielded the 18 T cell receptor beta chains listed below, sequenced in a study of shared clonotypes between healthy human individuals. Data came from immunoSEQ multiplex PCR; TCRdb stores just in-frame clones and leaves some out. The sample records about 470,000 clones, about 85% being singletons. Sequencing was performed on PBMCs. These TCRs come from a woman aged 40 to 50 in good health. Some clones in this sample may be carry-over from other donors' samples.

The rearrangement joins TRBV6-1 to TRBJ1-4; 9 bases are a match to TRBD1. CDR3 length: 16 residues. Germline CDR1 is MNHNS and CDR2 is SASEGT. The junction had 4 bases not matched to a gene; V was cut back by 0 bases and J by 5 bases. CDR3 coding DNA: TGTGCCAGCAGTGAAGCGCAAGGACAGGGGAATGAAAAACTGTTTTTT. Encoded protein: CASSEAQGQGNEKLFF.

The rearrangement links TRBV6-4 to TRBJ2-7; 10 bases line up with TRBD1. Germline values: CDR1 MRHNA, CDR2 SNTAGT. V was clipped by 6 bases and J by 5 bases; unmatched bases: 4. The CDR3 has 13 amino acids. Written as DNA, the CDR3 is TGTGCCAGCAGCCGGGACAGGGGCGACGAGCAGTACTTC. Its translation is CASSRDRGDEQYF.

The rearrangement links TRBV18 to TRBJ1-2, with D unresolved. Trimming took 1 base from V and 3 from J, leaving 6 bases between them. The germline V gene has CDR1 KGHSH and CDR2 LQKENI. CDR3 length: 13 residues. CDR3 sequence reads: CASSPQGDYGYTF. As DNA, the CDR3 is TGTGCCAGCTCACCACAGGGTGACTATGGCTACACCTTC.

This clone was recorded many times. The chain combines TRBV28 with TRBJ2-3; D gene ambiguous. In germline, CDR1 is MDHEN, CDR2 SYDVKM. The CDR3 extends over 13 amino acids. Between the trimmed V and J ends, which lost 6 bases and 9 bases, there was a span of 16 bases. CDR3 in amino acids: CASSSPSRQTQYF. The CDR3 nucleotides are TGTGCCAGCAGCTCCCCCTCTAGGCAAACGCAGTATTTT.

The chain combines TRBV6-5 with TRBJ1-4; the D gene is possibly TRBD1 (5 bases). Per the germline V gene, CDR1 is MNHEY and CDR2 is SVGAGI. The V end lost 7 bases, the J end lost 3 bases, and 15 bases lay between the germline ends. This CDR3 is built from 15 residues. The CDR3 here is CASNLKGLPNEKLFF. In DNA, the CDR3 is TGTGCCAGCAACTTAAAGGGGCTGCCTAATGAAAAACTGTTTTTT.

This chain links TRBV5-8 with TRBJ2-1; 9 nucleotides match TRBD1. Trimming removed 4 bases from V and 0 bases from J; junction bases left unmatched: 11. Germline CDR1 reads SGHTS; CDR2 reads YDEGEE. The CDR3 covers 18 residues. The CDR3 coding sequence is TGTGCCAGCAGCGCCGGGACAGGGAGCCCCTACTCCTACAATGAGCAGTTCTTC. Protein product: CASSAGTGSPYSYNEQFF.

The chain joins TRBV6-5 to TRBJ2-7; D not certain. Germline loops: CDR1 MNHEY, CDR2 SVGAGI. Trimming removed 5 bases at V and 1 base at J, with 9 bases between. CDR3 size: 13 residues. CDR3 DNA sequence: TGTGCCAGCAGTGGTCCTGGGTCCTACGAGCAGTACTTC. This translates into CASSGPGSYEQYF.

This clone was counted only a few times. This chain links TRBV18 with TRBJ1-2; 7 nucleotides align to TRBD1. The V gene's germline CDR1 is KGHSH and CDR2 LQKENI. There are 15 residues in the CDR3. Germline trimming cut 3 bases from V and 3 bases from J; bases unmatched to any gene: 7. In nucleotides, the CDR3 is TGTGCCAGCTCACCCGTACAGGGGTTTGACTATGGCTACACCTTC. It yields the protein CASSPVQGFDYGYTF.

As concerns this clone: The same CDR3 also results from other DNA sequences found in this sample. The V gene is TRBV18, the J gene TRBJ2-7; D is uncertain. CDR3 length equals 13 residues. V lost 2 bases to trimming and J lost 2 bases, with 7 bases between them. Germline assignment: CDR1 KGHSH and CDR2 LQKENI. This CDR3 reads CASSPGPAYEQYF. CDR3 sequence (DNA): TGTGCCAGCTCACCAGGGCCGGCCTACGAGCAGTACTTC.

Notes on this clone: It may be a read error: a sequence one base away is much more abundant. J is TRBJ2-5 and V is TRBV7-7; no reliable D call. The CDR3 extends over 12 amino acids. Germline loops: CDR1 SSHAT, CDR2 FNYEAQ (reference sequence). Trimming cost V 5 bases and J 3 bases, with 7 bases left between them. CDR3 sequence (DNA): TGTGCCAGCAGCCAAAATAAAGAGACCCAGTACTTC. Translation: CASSQNKETQYF.

This clone was detected once. The CDR3 sequence: CASSRSPWTDQETQYF. The DNA for the CDR3 is TGTGCCAGCAGCAGAAGCCCGTGGACAGATCAAGAGACCCAGTACTTC. The J gene is TRBJ2-5, the V gene TRBV7-9; D is possibly TRBD1 (6 bases). The V gene lost 5 bases and the J gene lost 2 bases, with 18 bases spanning the gap. This CDR3 spans 16 amino acids. CDR1 and CDR2 from the germline V gene are SEHNR and FQNEAQ (reference sequence).

This clone was observed at least ten times. This rearrangement joins TRBV5-8 to TRBJ1-5; D uncertain. Looked up from germline, CDR1 is SGHTS and CDR2 is YDEGEE. There are 11 residues in the CDR3. V was trimmed by 2 bases and J by 4 bases, leaving 1 base between them. The CDR3 here is CASSFNQPQHF. CDR3 nucleotide sequence: TGTGCCAGCAGCTTTAATCAGCCCCAGCATTTT.

This clone was observed a single time. The V gene is TRBV28, the J gene TRBJ1-2, with TRBD1 matching 8 bases. The V segment lost 6 bases and the J segment 7 bases; nucleotides outside the gene matches: 7. Germline V gene sequence: CDR1 MDHEN, CDR2 SYDVKM. CDR3 length equals 13 residues. This CDR3 reads CASRLNRGGGYTF. In DNA form, the CDR3 reads TGTGCCAGCAGACTTAACAGGGGGGGTGGCTACACCTTC.

This clone has just one count. The genes are TRBV5-1 and TRBJ2-2; TRBD1 aligns across 9 bases. Trimming cost V 2 bases and J 6 bases; bases outside gene matches: 5. Per the germline V gene, CDR1 is SGHRS and CDR2 is YFSETQ. The CDR3 runs 15 residues. This chain's CDR3 is CASSFLGTGPGELFF. In nucleotides, the CDR3 is TGCGCCAGCAGCTTCCTCGGGACAGGGCCCGGGGAGCTGTTTTTT.

This clone was detected only a few times. The CDR3 reads CASSPRLGELFF. The CDR3, as DNA: TGTGCCAGCAGCCCCAGACTCGGGGAGCTGTTTTTT. The chain couples TRBV7-2 to TRBJ2-2; D ambiguous. In germline, CDR1 is SGHTA, CDR2 FQGNSA. The CDR3 totals 12 residues. Trimming removed 5 bases at V and 7 bases at J, with 8 bases between.

V usage is TRBV7-2 and J usage is TRBJ2-2, with TRBD1 identical over 10 bases. The CDR3 loop spans 14 amino acids. Trimming at V came to 6 bases and at J to 7 bases, leaving 5 bases not matched to a gene. The germline V gene encodes CDR1 SGHTA and CDR2 FQGNSA. The CDR3 reads CASRDRGHGGELFF. The DNA for the CDR3 is TGTGCCAGCAGAGACAGGGGGCATGGCGGGGAGCTGTTTTTT. Filled out from reference TRBV7-2 and TRBJ2-2, the complete variable domain reads GAGVSQSPSNKVTEKGKDVELRCDPISGHTALYWYRQSLGQGLEFLIYFQGNSAPDKSGLPSDRFSAERTGGSVSTLTIQRTQQEDSAVYLCASRDRGHGGELFFGEGSRLTVL.

V usage is TRBV19 and J usage is TRBJ2-7; a weak D match, TRBD2 (7 bases). This CDR3 comprises 14 residues. Germline lookup yields CDR1 LNHDA and CDR2 SQIVND (reference sequence). V gave up 6 bases and J gave up 5 bases, with 17 bases separating them. In nucleotides, the CDR3 is TGTGCCAGTAGGCCTGGGGGCGGGGGCGACGAGCAGTACTTC. Its protein is CASRPGGGGDEQYF.

The rearrangement links TRBV18 to TRBJ2-1; 9 bases are a match to TRBD2. The CDR3 is made up of 16 amino acids. Germline V gene data show CDR1 as KGHSH and CDR2 as LQKENI. With 4 bases clipped from V and 0 bases from J, the junction kept 4 bases outside the gene matches. The chain's CDR3 is CASSLGLASSYNEQFF. In DNA, the CDR3 is TGTGCCAGCTCACTCGGACTAGCGAGCTCCTACAATGAGCAGTTCTTC.